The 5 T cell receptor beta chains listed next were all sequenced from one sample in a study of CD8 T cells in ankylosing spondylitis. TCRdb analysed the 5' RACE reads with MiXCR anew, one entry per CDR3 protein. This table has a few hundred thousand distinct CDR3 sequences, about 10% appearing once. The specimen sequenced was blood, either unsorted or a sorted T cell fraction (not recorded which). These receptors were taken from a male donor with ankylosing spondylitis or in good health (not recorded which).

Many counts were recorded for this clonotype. DNA of the CDR3: TGCAGTGCTCTCACCAGGACAGGGGGCGCAGGGTCCAATCAGCCCCAGCATTTT. This gives the protein CSALTRTGGAGSNQPQHF. The chain couples TRBV20-1 to TRBJ1-5; 11 positions agree with TRBD1. The CDR3 sequence is 18 residues long. Looked up from germline, CDR1 is DFQATT and CDR2 is SNEGSKA (reference sequence). V lost 5 bases to trimming and J lost 3 bases; unmatched junction nucleotides: 15.

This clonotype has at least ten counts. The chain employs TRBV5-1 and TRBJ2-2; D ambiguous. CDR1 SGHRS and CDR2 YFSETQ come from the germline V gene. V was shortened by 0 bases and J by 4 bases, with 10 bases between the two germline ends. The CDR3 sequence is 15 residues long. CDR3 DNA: TGCGCCAGCAGCTTGGACGATCCGGGCACCGGGGAGCTGTTTTTT. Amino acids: CASSLDDPGTGELFF.

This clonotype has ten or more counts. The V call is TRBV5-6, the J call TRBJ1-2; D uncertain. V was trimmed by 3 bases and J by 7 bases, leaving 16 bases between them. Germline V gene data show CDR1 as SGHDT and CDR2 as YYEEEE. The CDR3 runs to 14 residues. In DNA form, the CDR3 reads TGTGCCAGCAGCTACGGATTTGGGGAGGGTGGCTACACCTTC. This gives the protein CASSYGFGEGGYTF.

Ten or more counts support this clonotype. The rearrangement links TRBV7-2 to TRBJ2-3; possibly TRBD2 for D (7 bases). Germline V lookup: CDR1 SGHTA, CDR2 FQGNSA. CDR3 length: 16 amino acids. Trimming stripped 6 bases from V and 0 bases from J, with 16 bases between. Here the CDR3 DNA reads TGTGCCAGCAGGAAGGGGGACTACATAAGCACAGATACGCAGTATTTT. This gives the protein CASRKGDYISTDTQYF.

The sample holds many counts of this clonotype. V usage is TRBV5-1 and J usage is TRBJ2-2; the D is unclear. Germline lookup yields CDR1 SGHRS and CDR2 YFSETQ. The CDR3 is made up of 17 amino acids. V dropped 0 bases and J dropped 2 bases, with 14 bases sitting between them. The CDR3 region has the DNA TGCGCCAGCAGCTTGGCTGACTCTTGGCCAAACACCGGGGAGCTGTTTTTT. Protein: CASSLADSWPNTGELFF.